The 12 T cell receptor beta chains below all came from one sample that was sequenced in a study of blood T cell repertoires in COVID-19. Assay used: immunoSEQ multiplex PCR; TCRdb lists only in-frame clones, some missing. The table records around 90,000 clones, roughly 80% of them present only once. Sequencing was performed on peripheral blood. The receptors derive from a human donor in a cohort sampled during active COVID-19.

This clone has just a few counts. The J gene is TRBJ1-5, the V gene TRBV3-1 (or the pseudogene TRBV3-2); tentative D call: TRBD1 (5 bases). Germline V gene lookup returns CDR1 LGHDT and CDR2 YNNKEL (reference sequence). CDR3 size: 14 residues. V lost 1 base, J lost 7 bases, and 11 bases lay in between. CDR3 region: CASSQAGREQPQHF. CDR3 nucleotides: TGTGCCAGCAGCCAAGCAGGGCGGGAGCAGCCCCAGCATTTT.

The CDR3 DNA is TGTGCCAGCAGATCTGGGACTAGCGGGAGGACCGACGAGCAGTACTTC. It translates to CASRSGTSGRTDEQYF. The rearrangement joins TRBV28 to TRBJ2-7; 15 positions match TRBD2. The V gene end was trimmed by 6 bases and the J gene end by 5 bases; junction bases not matched to a gene: 8. Germline lookup yields CDR1 MDHEN and CDR2 SYDVKM. The CDR3 length is 16 residues.

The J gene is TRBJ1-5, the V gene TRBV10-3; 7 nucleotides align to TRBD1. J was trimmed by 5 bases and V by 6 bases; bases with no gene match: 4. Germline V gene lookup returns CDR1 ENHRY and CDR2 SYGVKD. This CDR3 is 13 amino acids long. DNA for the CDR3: TGTGCCATCAGGGTTGACAGGGATCAGCCCCAGCATTTT. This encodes CAIRVDRDQPQHF.

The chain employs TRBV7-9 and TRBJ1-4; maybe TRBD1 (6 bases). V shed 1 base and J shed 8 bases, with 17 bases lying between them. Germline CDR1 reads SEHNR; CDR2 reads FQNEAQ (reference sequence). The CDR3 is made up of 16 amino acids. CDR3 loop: CASSLGRTVSGEKLFF. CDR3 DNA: TGTGCCAGCAGCTTAGGACGGACAGTATCGGGGGAAAAACTGTTTTTT.

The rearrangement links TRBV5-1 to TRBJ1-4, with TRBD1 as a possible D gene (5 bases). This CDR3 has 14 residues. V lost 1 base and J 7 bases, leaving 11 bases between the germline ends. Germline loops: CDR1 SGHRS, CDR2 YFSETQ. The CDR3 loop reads CASSLSGTGEKLFF. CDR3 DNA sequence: TGCGCCAGCAGCTTGTCCGGGACTGGTGAAAAACTGTTTTTT.

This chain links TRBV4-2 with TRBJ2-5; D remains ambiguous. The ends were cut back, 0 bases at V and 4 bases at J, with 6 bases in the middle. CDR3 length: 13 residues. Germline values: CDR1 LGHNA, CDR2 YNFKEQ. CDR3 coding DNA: TGTGCCAGCAGCCAAGATCGGAGAGAGACCCAGTACTTC. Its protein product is CASSQDRRETQYF.

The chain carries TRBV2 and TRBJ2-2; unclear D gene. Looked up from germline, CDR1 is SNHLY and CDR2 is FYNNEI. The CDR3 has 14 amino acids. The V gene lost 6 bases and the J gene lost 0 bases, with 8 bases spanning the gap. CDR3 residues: CASRPDTNTGELFF. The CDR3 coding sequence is TGTGCCAGCAGACCCGACACGAACACCGGGGAGCTGTTTTTT.

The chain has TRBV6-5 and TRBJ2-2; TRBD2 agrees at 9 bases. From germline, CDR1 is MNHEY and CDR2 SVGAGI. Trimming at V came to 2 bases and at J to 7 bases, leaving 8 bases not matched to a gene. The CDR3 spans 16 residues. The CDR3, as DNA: TGTGCCAGCAGTTACCGCCGCGGGAGGGCGGGCGGGGAGCTGTTTTTT. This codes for CASSYRRGRAGGELFF.

This CDR3 reads CASSSGGTGVRNQPQHF. DNA of the CDR3: TGTGCCAGCAGCTCAGGCGGGACAGGCGTCCGCAATCAGCCCCAGCATTTT. The chain combines TRBV7-9 with TRBJ1-5; 8 nucleotides line up with TRBD1. This CDR3 has 17 residues. CDR1 and CDR2 (germline): SEHNR, FQNEAQ (reference sequence). J lost 2 bases, V lost 4 bases, and 10 bases had no gene match.

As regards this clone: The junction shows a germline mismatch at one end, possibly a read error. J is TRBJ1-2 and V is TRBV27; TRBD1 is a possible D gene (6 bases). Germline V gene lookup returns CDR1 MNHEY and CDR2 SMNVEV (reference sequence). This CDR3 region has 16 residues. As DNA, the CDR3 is TGTGCCAGTAGTTCGGCGACAGGTCCTTTAGGTTATGGCTACACCTTC. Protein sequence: CASSSATGPLGYGYTF.

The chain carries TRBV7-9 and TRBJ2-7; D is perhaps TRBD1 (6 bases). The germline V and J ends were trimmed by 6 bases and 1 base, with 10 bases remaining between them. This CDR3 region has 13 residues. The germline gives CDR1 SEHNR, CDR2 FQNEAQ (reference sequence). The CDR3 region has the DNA TGTGCCAGCAGGATACAGGGTTCCTACGAGCAGTACTTC. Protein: CASRIQGSYEQYF.

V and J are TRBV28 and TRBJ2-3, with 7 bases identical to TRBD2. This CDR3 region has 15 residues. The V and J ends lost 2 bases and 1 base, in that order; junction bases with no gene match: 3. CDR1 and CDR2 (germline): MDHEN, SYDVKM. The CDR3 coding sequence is TGTGCCAGCAGTTTAGTAGCGGGCGGCACAGATACGCAGTATTTT. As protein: CASSLVAGGTDTQYF.